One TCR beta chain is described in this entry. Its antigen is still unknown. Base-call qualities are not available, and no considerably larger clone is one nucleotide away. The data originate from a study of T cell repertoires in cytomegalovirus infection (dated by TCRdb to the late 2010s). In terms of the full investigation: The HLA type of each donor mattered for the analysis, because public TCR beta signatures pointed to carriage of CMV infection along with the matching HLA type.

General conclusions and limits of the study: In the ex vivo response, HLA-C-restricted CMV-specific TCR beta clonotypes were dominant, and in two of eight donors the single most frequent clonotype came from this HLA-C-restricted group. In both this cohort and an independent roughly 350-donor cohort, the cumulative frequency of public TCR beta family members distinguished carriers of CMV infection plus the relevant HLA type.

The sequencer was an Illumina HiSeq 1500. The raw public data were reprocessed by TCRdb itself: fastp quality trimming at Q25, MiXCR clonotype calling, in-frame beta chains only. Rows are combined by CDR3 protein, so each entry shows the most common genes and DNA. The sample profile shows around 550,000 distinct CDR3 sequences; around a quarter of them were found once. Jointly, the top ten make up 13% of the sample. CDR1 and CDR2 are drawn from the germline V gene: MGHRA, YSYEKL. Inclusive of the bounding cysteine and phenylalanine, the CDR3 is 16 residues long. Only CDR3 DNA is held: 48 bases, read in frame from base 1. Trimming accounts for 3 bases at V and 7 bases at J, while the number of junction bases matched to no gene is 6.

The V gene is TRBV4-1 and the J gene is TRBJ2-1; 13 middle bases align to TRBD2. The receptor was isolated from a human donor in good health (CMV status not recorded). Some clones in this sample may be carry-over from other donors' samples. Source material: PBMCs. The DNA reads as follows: TGCGCCAGCAGCCACCCCGGGACTAGCGGGGTTAATGAGCAGTTCTTC. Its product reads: CASSHPGTSGVNEQFF.